What follows describes a single T cell receptor (beta chain). What it binds is unknown. The sample comes from a study of T cell responses to AZD1222 COVID-19 vaccine. Whole-study findings and limits: With two AZD1222 doses given, Spike-specific TCR breadth and depth both rose.

CDR1 MNHEY and CDR2 SMNVEV come from the germline V gene (reference sequence). CDR3 length equals 14 residues. With V trimmed by 7 bases and J by 4 bases, 7 bases remained unmatched. Some clones are missing from TCRdb's copy, which holds only in-frame ones; the method was immunoSEQ multiplex PCR. The repertoire has 180,000 or so clones, around 88% of them found once; the top ten carry 7.7%. This clonotype originated in an adult in good health. This chain joins TRBV27 and TRBJ1-1; TRBD1 agrees at 9 bases. The source material was peripheral blood, sampled on day 0 of AZD1222 vaccination. This CDR3 is CASIGTGWVTEAFF. CDR3 sequence (DNA): TGTGCCAGCATAGGGACAGGGTGGGTCACTGAAGCTTTCTTT.